These 17 T cell receptor beta chains were sequenced from one sample in a study of beta chain features in type 1 diabetes. General observations from the study: TCRB CDR3 length was moderately but significantly reduced in all four CD4+ subsets of Type 1 diabetes patients.

The isolated RNA, all of it, was reverse transcribed, so expressed TCRB transcripts were what got sequenced. The table came from immunoSEQ multiplex PCR; TCRdb's copy has only in-frame clones and leaves some out. The table lists some 330,000 clones, over 9.5% of them singletons, with about 0.01% in the top ten. No cognate antigen is known for these TCRs. Sequencing was carried out using naive CD4+ T cells from blood. Receptors originate from a woman between 18 and 29 years old with type 1 diabetes.

This chain uses TRBV11-3 with TRBJ2-1; D possibly corresponds to TRBD2 (5 bases). Germline assignment: CDR1 SGHNT and CDR2 YENEEA. The CDR3 sequence is 14 residues long. Trimming left V 1 base short and J 5 bases short, with 9 bases between. The CDR3 is CASSLADSNNEQFF. CDR3 DNA sequence: TGTGCCAGCAGCTTAGCGGACTCAAACAATGAGCAGTTCTTC.

The V gene is TRBV5-4, the J gene TRBJ1-2; D is unclear. Trimming cost V 3 bases and J 4 bases, with 13 bases left between them. The CDR3 is 14 residues long. Germline assignment: CDR1 SGHNT and CDR2 YYREEE (reference sequence). The CDR3 coding sequence is TGTGCCAGCAGCTCCGCGGCGGGCGGCTATGGCTACACCTTC. The encoded protein is CASSSAAGGYGYTF.

This clone was seen a handful of times. The rearrangement uses TRBV30 and TRBJ1-5; D is unresolved. CDR1 is GTSNPN, CDR2 SVGIG, per germline (reference sequence). The CDR3 runs to 13 residues. V was clipped by 5 bases and J by 1 base, with 9 bases between them. CDR3 in amino acids: CAWASGSNQPQHF. In nucleotides, the CDR3 is TGTGCCTGGGCAAGCGGGAGCAATCAGCCCCAGCATTTT.

This clone has only a few counts. This chain links TRBV4-1 with TRBJ1-2; 9 bases map to TRBD1. Unmatched junction bases numbered 4, after V lost 1 base and J lost 4 bases. Germline loops: CDR1 MGHRA, CDR2 YSYEKL. CDR3 length: 15 residues. In DNA, the CDR3 is TGCGCCAGCAGCCAAGGAGGACAGGGGACCTATGGCTACACCTTC. This encodes CASSQGGQGTYGYTF.

The rearrangement links TRBV5-1 to TRBJ2-1; TRBD1 is a possible D gene (6 bases). The germline V and J ends were trimmed by 6 bases and 2 bases, with 12 bases remaining between them. CDR3 length equals 14 residues. CDR1 SGHRS and CDR2 YFSETQ come from the germline V gene. The DNA of the CDR3 is TGCGCCAGCACTTTGGGGGCCCCCTACAATGAGCAGTTCTTC. Translation gives CASTLGAPYNEQFF.

In its sample, this clone was seen a few times. The rearrangement links TRBV7-2 to TRBJ2-7; 9 nucleotides align to TRBD1. V lost 5 bases to trimming and J lost 4 bases; unmatched junction nucleotides: 6. Germline values: CDR1 SGHTA, CDR2 FQGNSA. This CDR3 contains 14 residues. In DNA, the CDR3 is TGTGCCAGCAGCCCGGACAGGGGTTCGTACGAGCAGTACTTC. It yields the protein CASSPDRGSYEQYF.

This clone was picked up a small number of times. This chain's CDR3 is CSVAGQFPSYEQYF. The CDR3 region has the DNA TGCAGCGTTGCCGGACAGTTCCCCTCCTACGAGCAGTACTTC. J is TRBJ2-5 and V is TRBV29-1; D might be TRBD1 (6 bases). The DNA end favors TRBJ2-7, so the J call may be wrong. The CDR3 has 14 amino acids. Germline loops: CDR1 SQVTM, CDR2 ANQGSEA.

The sample holds a few counts of this clone. This chain connects TRBV7-2 to TRBJ1-2; D call uncertain. This CDR3 has 14 amino acids. Trimming removed 4 bases at V and 8 bases at J, with 17 bases between. CDR1 and CDR2 (germline): SGHTA, FQGNSA. The CDR3 is CASSSGMGPLGYTF. DNA of the CDR3: TGTGCCAGCAGCTCCGGAATGGGCCCTTTAGGCTACACCTTC. Together with reference TRBV7-2 and TRBJ1-2, the CDR3 gives the full variable domain: GAGVSQSPSNKVTEKGKDVELRCDPISGHTALYWYRQSLGQGLEFLIYFQGNSAPDKSGLPSDRFSAERTGGSVSTLTIQRTQQEDSAVYLCASSSGMGPLGYTFGSGTRLTVV.

The chain combines TRBV5-1 with TRBJ1-5, with D possibly TRBD1 on 5 matching bases. Germline V gene data show CDR1 as SGHRS and CDR2 as YFSETQ. The CDR3 covers 13 residues. Trimming removed 9 bases at V and 3 bases at J, with 13 bases between. The CDR3 DNA follows: TGCGCCACCTCGTCCGGACACAATCAGCCCCAGCATTTT. The encoded protein is CATSSGHNQPQHF.

This clone was found a few times. The chain uses TRBV25-1 and TRBJ2-7, with 9 bases fitting TRBD1. The CDR3 is made up of 13 amino acids. The germline V gene encodes CDR1 MGHDK and CDR2 SYGVNS. Trimming cost V 7 bases and J 3 bases; bases outside gene matches: 4. CDR3 nucleotide sequence: TGTGCCAGCACCCCGGGACAGGGCTACGAGCAGTACTTC. Its protein is CASTPGQGYEQYF.

The sample holds a few counts of this clone. The chain couples TRBV7-2 to TRBJ2-1; maybe TRBD1 (5 bases). The CDR3 is 16 residues long. V was trimmed by 1 base and J by 5 bases, leaving 15 bases between them. The germline CDR1 and CDR2 sequences are SGHTA and FQGNSA. CDR3 region: CASSLVMAGNDNEQFF. CDR3 bases: TGTGCCAGCAGCTTAGTGATGGCAGGGAACGACAATGAGCAGTTCTTC.

In its sample, this clone was seen a few times. The chain uses TRBV28 and TRBJ2-5; TRBD1 matches at 8 bases. Germline lookup yields CDR1 MDHEN and CDR2 SYDVKM. The CDR3 is 14 residues long. V lost 5 bases and J lost 5; bases outside the gene matches: 7. CDR3 amino acids: CASSPGQAGETQYF. CDR3 coding DNA: TGTGCCAGCAGTCCGGGACAGGCCGGGGAGACCCAGTACTTC.

The V and J genes are TRBV7-9 and TRBJ2-1; weak D call: TRBD2 (5 bases). This CDR3 comprises 15 residues. The V end lost 5 bases, the J end lost 3 bases, and 14 bases lay between the germline ends. In germline, CDR1 is SEHNR, CDR2 FQNEAQ (reference sequence). The CDR3, as DNA: TGTGCCAGCAGCCTAGGAAGCGCGGGCTACAATGAGCAGTTCTTC. It translates to CASSLGSAGYNEQFF.

The genes are TRBV4-3 and TRBJ1-2, with 8 positions matching TRBD1. J gave up 8 bases and V 3 bases, and 5 bases lay outside the gene matches. The CDR3 contains 13 residues. Germline V lookup: CDR1 LGHNA, CDR2 YSLEER. The CDR3 loop is CASSQQTGVGYTF. The CDR3 DNA reads TGCGCCAGCAGCCAGCAGACAGGGGTAGGCTACACCTTC.

A few counts support this clone. This chain joins TRBV4-1 and TRBJ1-2; the match to TRBD1 covers 7 bases. The CDR3 is made up of 15 amino acids. Germline V gene sequence: CDR1 MGHRA, CDR2 YSYEKL. With V trimmed by 3 bases and J by 1 base, 5 bases remained unmatched. The CDR3 DNA reads TGCGCCAGCAGCCACTCGACAGGGCTTAACTATGGCTACACCTTC. This gives the protein CASSHSTGLNYGYTF.

Here the CDR3 DNA reads TGTGCCAGCTCACCAACAGGGTGGACTGAAGCTTTCTTT. This translates into CASSPTGWTEAFF. The genes are TRBV18 and TRBJ1-1; D might be TRBD1 (6 bases). The length of the CDR3 is 13 residues. Trimming cost V 2 bases and J 5 bases, with 9 bases left between them. Germline-derived CDR1 and CDR2 are KGHSH and LQKENI.

V is TRBV7-9 and J is TRBJ1-1; 9 bases align to TRBD1. This CDR3 comprises 15 residues. V lost 4 bases to trimming and J lost 1 base; unmatched junction nucleotides: 4. Germline CDR1 reads SEHNR; CDR2 reads FQNEAQ (reference sequence). CDR3 bases: TGTGCCAGCAGCTCTCCGGGACAGGGGAACACTGAAGCTTTCTTT. Its translation: CASSSPGQGNTEAFF.